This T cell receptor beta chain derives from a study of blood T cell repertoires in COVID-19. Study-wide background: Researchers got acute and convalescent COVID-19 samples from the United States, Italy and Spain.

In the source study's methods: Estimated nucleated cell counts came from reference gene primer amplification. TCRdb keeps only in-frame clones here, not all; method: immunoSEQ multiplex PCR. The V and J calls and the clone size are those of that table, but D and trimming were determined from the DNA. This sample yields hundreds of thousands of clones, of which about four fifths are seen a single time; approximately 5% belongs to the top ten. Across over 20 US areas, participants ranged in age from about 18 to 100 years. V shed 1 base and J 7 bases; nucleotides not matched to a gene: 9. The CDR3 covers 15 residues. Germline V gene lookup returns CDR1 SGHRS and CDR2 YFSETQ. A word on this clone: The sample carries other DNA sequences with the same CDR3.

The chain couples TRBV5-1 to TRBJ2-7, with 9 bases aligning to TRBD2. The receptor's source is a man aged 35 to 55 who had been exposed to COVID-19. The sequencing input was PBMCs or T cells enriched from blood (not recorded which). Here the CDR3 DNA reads TGCGCCAGCAGCTTGTCAGCGGGGCGGGGGGGGGAGCAGTACTTC. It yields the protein CASSLSAGRGGEQYF.